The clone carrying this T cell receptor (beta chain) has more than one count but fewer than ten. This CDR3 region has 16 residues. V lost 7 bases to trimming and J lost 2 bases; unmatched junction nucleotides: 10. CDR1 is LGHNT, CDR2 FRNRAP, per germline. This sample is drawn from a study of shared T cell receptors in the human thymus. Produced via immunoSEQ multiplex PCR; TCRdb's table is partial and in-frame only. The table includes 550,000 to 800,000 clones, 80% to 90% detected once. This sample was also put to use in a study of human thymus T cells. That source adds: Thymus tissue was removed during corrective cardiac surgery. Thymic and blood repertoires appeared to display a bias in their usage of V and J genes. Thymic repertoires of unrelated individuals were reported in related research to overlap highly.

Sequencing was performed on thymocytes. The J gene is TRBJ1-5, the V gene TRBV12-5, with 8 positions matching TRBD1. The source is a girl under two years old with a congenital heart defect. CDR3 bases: TGTGCTAGTGCGGACAGGGAGCGCCGCGGCAATCAGCCCCAGCATTTT. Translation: CASADRERRGNQPQHF.